Below are 10 T cell receptor beta chains sequenced from a single sample in a study of cytomegalovirus exposure and HLA in healthy donors. Use of 60 Vbeta and 13 Jbeta primers characterized the PCR. This table comes from immunoSEQ multiplex PCR, and its TCRdb copy is limited to in-frame clones, with some not included. The data show around 220,000 clones, approximately 79% seen once. The source material was PBMCs. The receptors derive from a girl between 2 and 10 years old in good health and CMV-seronegative.

The chain combines TRBV27 with TRBJ2-3, with TRBD1 identical over 9 bases. The CDR3 spans 17 residues. V trimming: 1 base; J trimming: 6 bases; junction bases outside the gene matches: 11. Germline V gene lookup returns CDR1 MNHEY and CDR2 SMNVEV (reference sequence). The CDR3 reads CASSLYRGTGRVDTQYF. In nucleotides, the CDR3 is TGTGCCAGCAGTTTATACCGGGGGACAGGGAGGGTGGATACGCAGTATTTT.

This clone was seen more than once but under ten times. The rearrangement uses TRBV7-2 and TRBJ2-7; TRBD2 aligns across 9 bases. CDR1 and CDR2 (germline): SGHTA, FQGNSA. The CDR3 covers 16 residues. The J segment lost 3 bases and the V segment lost 5 bases, leaving 11 bases of the junction unmatched. In nucleotides, the CDR3 is TGTGCCAGCAGCCGTAGCGGGGGTTACCGTAACTACGAGCAGTACTTC. Translating it yields CASSRSGGYRNYEQYF.

The V call is TRBV6-5, the J call TRBJ2-5; 8 nucleotides align to TRBD1. The end of the DNA is better explained by TRBJ2-7, so the J call may be wrong. Per the germline V gene, CDR1 is MNHEY and CDR2 is SVGAGI. The CDR3 totals 15 residues. Here the CDR3 DNA reads TGTGCCAGCAGTCACGGACAGGGTGGTTCGTACGAGCAGTACTTC. Residues: CASSHGQGGSYEQYF.

This clone was seen more than once but under ten times. In nucleotides, the CDR3 is TGTGCCAGTAGTATAGGACAGGGGGCAGGGTACAATGAGCAGTTCTTC. Translated, it gives CASSIGQGAGYNEQFF. The chain is built from TRBV19 and TRBJ2-1; 10 bases are a match to TRBD1. Germline assignment: CDR1 LNHDA and CDR2 SQIVND (reference sequence). After removal of 1 base from V and 4 bases from J, the junction contained 4 bases not matched to a gene. The CDR3 is 16 amino acids.

The rearrangement uses TRBV6-5 and TRBJ1-1; no clear D gene. This CDR3 region has 11 residues. Between the trimmed V and J ends, which lost 7 bases and 4 bases, there was a span of 7 bases. The germline CDR1 and CDR2 sequences are MNHEY and SVGAGI. CDR3 sequence reads: CASNSLTEAFF. CDR3 in DNA: TGTGCCAGCAACTCCCTCACTGAAGCTTTCTTT.

The CDR3 loop reads CASSETGGRSPLHF. The CDR3 DNA reads as TGTGCCAGCAGTGAAACAGGAGGGCGTTCACCCCTCCACTTT. This rearrangement joins TRBV2 to TRBJ1-6; D is possibly TRBD1 (5 bases). Germline V CDR1 and CDR2: SNHLY, FYNNEI. With 2 bases removed from V and 9 bases from J, the gap between germline ends came to 11 bases. The CDR3 has 14 amino acids.

The chain joins TRBV6-5 to TRBJ1-1; D is uncertain. Trimming removed 2 bases at V and 1 base at J, with 8 bases between. The CDR3 has 14 amino acids. Germline V gene data show CDR1 as MNHEY and CDR2 as SVGAGI. CDR3 sequence: CASSYLTGNTEAFF. The CDR3 region has the DNA TGTGCCAGCAGTTACCTGACGGGGAACACTGAAGCTTTCTTT.

This rearrangement joins TRBV6-1 to TRBJ2-7; the D gene is possibly TRBD2 (5 bases). V was trimmed by 5 bases and J by 1 base, leaving 9 bases between them. Looked up from germline, CDR1 is MNHNS and CDR2 is SASEGT. The CDR3 covers 13 residues. In DNA form, the CDR3 reads TGTGCCAGCAGTAGACTAAGGTCCTACGAGCAGTACTTC. Residues: CASSRLRSYEQYF.

The V call is TRBV27, the J call TRBJ2-7, with a tentative D call TRBD1 (6 bases). Deletions cut 5 bases from V and 6 bases from J, with 17 bases between. Germline V gene sequence: CDR1 MNHEY, CDR2 SMNVEV (reference sequence). This CDR3 has 14 residues. CDR3 nucleotide sequence: TGTGCCAGCAGTAGTCTCTCAGGGGCCTTCGAGCAGTACTTC. Translating it yields CASSSLSGAFEQYF.

This chain connects TRBV19 to TRBJ1-2; D not certain. Trimming stripped 6 bases from V and 0 bases from J, with 11 bases between. Germline CDR1 reads LNHDA; CDR2 reads SQIVND (reference sequence). The CDR3 length is 14 residues. This CDR3 reads CASRLPGANYGYTF. CDR3 nucleotide sequence: TGTGCCAGTAGACTTCCGGGAGCTAACTATGGCTACACCTTC.